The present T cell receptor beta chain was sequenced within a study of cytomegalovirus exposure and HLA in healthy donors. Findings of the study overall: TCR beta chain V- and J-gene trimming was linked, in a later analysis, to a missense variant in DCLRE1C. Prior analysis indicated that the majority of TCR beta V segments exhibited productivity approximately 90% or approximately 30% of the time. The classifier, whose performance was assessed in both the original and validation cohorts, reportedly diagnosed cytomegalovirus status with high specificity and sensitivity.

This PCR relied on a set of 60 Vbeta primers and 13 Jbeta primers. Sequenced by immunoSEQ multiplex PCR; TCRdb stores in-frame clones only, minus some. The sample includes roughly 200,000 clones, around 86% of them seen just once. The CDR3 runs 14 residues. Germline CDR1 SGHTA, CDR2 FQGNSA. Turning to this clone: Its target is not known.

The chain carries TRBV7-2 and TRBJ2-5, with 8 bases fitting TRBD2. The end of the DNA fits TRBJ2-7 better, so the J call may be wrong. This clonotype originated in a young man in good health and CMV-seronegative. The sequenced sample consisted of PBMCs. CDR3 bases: TGTGCCAGCAGCCCGACCGGGGGGGATGGCGAGCAGTACTTC. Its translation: CASSPTGGDGEQYF.